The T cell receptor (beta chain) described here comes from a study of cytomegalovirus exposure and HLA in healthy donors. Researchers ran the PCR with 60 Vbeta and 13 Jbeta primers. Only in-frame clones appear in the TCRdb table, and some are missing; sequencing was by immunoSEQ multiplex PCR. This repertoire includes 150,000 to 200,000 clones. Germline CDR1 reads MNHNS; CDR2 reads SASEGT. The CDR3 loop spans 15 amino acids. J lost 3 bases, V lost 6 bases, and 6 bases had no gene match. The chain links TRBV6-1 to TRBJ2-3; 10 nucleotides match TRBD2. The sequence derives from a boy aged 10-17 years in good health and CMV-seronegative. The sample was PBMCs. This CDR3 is CASRRAGGFTDTQYF. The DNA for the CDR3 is TGTGCCAGCAGGAGAGCGGGGGGGTTTACAGATACGCAGTATTTT.